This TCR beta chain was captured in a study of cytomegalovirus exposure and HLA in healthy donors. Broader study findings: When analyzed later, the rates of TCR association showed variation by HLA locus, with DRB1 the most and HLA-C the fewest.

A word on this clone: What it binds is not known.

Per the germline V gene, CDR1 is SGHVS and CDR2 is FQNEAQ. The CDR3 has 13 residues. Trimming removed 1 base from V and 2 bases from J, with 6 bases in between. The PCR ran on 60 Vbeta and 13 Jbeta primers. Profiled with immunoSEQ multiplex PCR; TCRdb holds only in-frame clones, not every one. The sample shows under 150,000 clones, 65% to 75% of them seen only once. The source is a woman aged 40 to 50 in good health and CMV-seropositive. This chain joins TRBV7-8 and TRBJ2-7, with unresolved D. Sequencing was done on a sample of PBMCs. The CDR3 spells CASSLDRTYEQYF. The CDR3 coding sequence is TGTGCCAGCAGCTTAGACAGAACCTACGAGCAGTACTTC.